Following are 18 T cell receptor beta chains from one sample sequenced in a study of control samples from healthy donors and cancer patients. Here immunoSEQ multiplex PCR was the method, and the copy in TCRdb shows in-frame clones only, minus some. The table has 77,000 or so clones, roughly nine tenths seen once. The specimen was blood. The source is a man aged 25 to 40 in good health.

This clone occurred a few times. This chain uses TRBV4-1 with TRBJ2-5, with D possibly matching TRBD2 (5 bases). The V end was cut by 3 bases, the J end by 5 bases, with 13 bases between. Germline V gene data show CDR1 as MGHRA and CDR2 as YSYEKL. This CDR3 spans 14 amino acids. The CDR3 sequence: CASSQDRTGETQYF. In DNA, the CDR3 is TGCGCCAGCAGCCAGGATCGGACGGGGGAGACCCAGTACTTC.

The count of this clone is one. The rearrangement links TRBV7-9 to TRBJ2-3, with 12 bases aligning to TRBD2. The J segment lost 3 bases and the V segment lost 4 bases, leaving 8 bases of the junction unmatched. The length of the CDR3 is 17 residues. From germline, CDR1 is SEHNR and CDR2 FQNEAQ (reference sequence). CDR3 in DNA: TGTGCCAGCAGCTCGTGGATGACTAGCGGGAGAACAGATACGCAGTATTTT. Translation: CASSSWMTSGRTDTQYF.

The V call is TRBV18, the J call TRBJ2-5, with a tentative D call TRBD1 (6 bases). Between the trimmed V and J ends, which lost 1 base and 5 bases, there was a span of 14 bases. The CDR3 is 15 residues long. Germline V gives CDR1 KGHSH, CDR2 LQKENI. In nucleotides, the CDR3 is TGTGCCAGCTCACCACTCTCAGGGGCTGGGGAGACCCAGTACTTC. Protein sequence: CASSPLSGAGETQYF.

This chain connects TRBV4-1 to TRBJ1-3; D is possibly TRBD1 (5 bases). The length of the CDR3 is 16 residues. Germline lookup yields CDR1 MGHRA and CDR2 YSYEKL. V lost 4 bases and J lost 3, with 16 bases in between. The CDR3, as DNA: TGCGCCAGCAGCCCAAAGGGACTCGAAGGTGGAAACACCATATATTTT. Translation: CASSPKGLEGGNTIYF.

The chain recombines TRBV3-1 (or the pseudogene TRBV3-2) with TRBJ2-5; D remains ambiguous. CDR3 length: 12 residues. Germline lookup yields CDR1 LGHDT and CDR2 YNNKEL (reference sequence). With 3 bases removed from V and 6 bases from J, the gap between germline ends came to 8 bases. CDR3 sequence reads: CASSQAPQTQYF. The CDR3 DNA is TGTGCCAGCAGCCAGGCCCCCCAGACCCAGTACTTC.

This clone has a single count. In nucleotides, the CDR3 is TGCGCCAGCAGCAACAAGGGGGGCTACGAGCAGTACTTC. Its protein is CASSNKGGYEQYF. The J gene is TRBJ2-7, the V gene TRBV5-1; D tentatively reads TRBD1 or TRBD2 (6 bases each). Germline-derived CDR1 and CDR2 are SGHRS and YFSETQ. The CDR3 loop spans 13 amino acids. V shed 4 bases and J shed 3 bases, with 11 bases lying between them.

The gene calls are TRBV28 and TRBJ1-5; no clear D gene. The CDR3 loop spans 14 amino acids. Germline lookup yields CDR1 MDHEN and CDR2 SYDVKM. V lost 4 bases to trimming and J lost 3 bases, with 10 bases between them. CDR3 in DNA: TGTGCCAGCAGTTCGCCCGGAGTCAATCAGCCCCAGCATTTT. Its translation is CASSSPGVNQPQHF.

The J gene is TRBJ2-5, the V gene TRBV5-1; weak D call: TRBD2 (7 bases). The germline V gene has CDR1 SGHRS and CDR2 YFSETQ. With 0 bases removed from V and 4 bases from J, the gap between germline ends came to 13 bases. CDR3 length equals 15 residues. DNA for the CDR3: TGCGCCAGCAGCTTGGGGACTAGAGGGGGAGAGACCCAGTACTTC. It is translated as CASSLGTRGGETQYF.

This clone was counted once. The chain recombines TRBV2 with TRBJ1-2; 12 bases match TRBD1. After removal of 3 bases from V and 1 base from J, the junction contained 3 bases not matched to a gene. Germline CDR1 reads SNHLY; CDR2 reads FYNNEI. The CDR3 runs to 16 residues. The CDR3 sequence is CASSEGDRGLNYGYTF. As DNA, the CDR3 is TGTGCCAGCAGTGAGGGGGACAGGGGGCTTAACTATGGCTACACCTTC.

The chain links TRBV9 to TRBJ2-7; D is uncertain. The V end was cut by 3 bases, the J end by 0 bases, with 13 bases between. This CDR3 has 15 amino acids. From germline, CDR1 is SGDLS and CDR2 YYNGEE. For the CDR3, the DNA is TGTGCCAGCAGCGCAACCCCGCAGTCCTCCTACGAGCAGTACTTC. Amino acids: CASSATPQSSYEQYF.

The rearrangement joins TRBV11-2 to TRBJ2-5, with 8 bases identical to TRBD2. The CDR3 consists of 17 residues. CDR1 SGHAT and CDR2 FQNNGV come from the germline V gene. The junction had 12 bases not matched to a gene; V was cut back by 3 bases and J by 3 bases. The CDR3 here is CASSFMETSGFEETQYF. In nucleotides, the CDR3 is TGTGCCAGCAGCTTTATGGAAACTAGCGGATTCGAAGAGACCCAGTACTTC.

J is TRBJ2-1 and V is TRBV4-2; 8 bases fit TRBD2. Germline V gene sequence: CDR1 LGHNA, CDR2 YNFKEQ. Trimming took 0 bases from V and 4 from J; bases not matched to a gene: 8. The CDR3 is 17 amino acids. The chain's CDR3 is CASSQDLLREEYNEQFF. The DNA for the CDR3 is TGTGCCAGCAGCCAAGATCTGTTGCGGGAGGAGTACAATGAGCAGTTCTTC.

This clone was observed once. The chain couples TRBV28 to TRBJ2-3; 16 bases agree with TRBD2. The V gene's germline CDR1 is MDHEN and CDR2 SYDVKM. Unmatched junction bases numbered 13, after V lost 4 bases and J lost 3 bases. The CDR3 is 20 residues long. CDR3 residues: CASSYSPGLAGGPGTDTQYF. The CDR3 DNA is TGTGCCAGCAGTTATTCCCCGGGACTAGCGGGAGGGCCTGGGACAGATACGCAGTATTTT.

V and J are TRBV2 and TRBJ2-2, with no clear D. V lost 4 bases and J 1 base, leaving 7 bases between the germline ends. The CDR3 runs to 14 residues. Per the germline V gene, CDR1 is SNHLY and CDR2 is FYNNEI. This CDR3 reads CASSARRNTGELFF. The CDR3 nucleotides read TGTGCCAGCAGTGCGAGGAGGAACACCGGGGAGCTGTTTTTT.

This clone was seen just once. The chain links TRBV3-1 (or the pseudogene TRBV3-2) to TRBJ1-1; D is ambiguous. This CDR3 is built from 13 residues. With 0 bases removed from V and 7 bases from J, the gap between germline ends came to 9 bases. CDR1 and CDR2 (germline): LGHDT, YNNKEL (reference sequence). The CDR3: CASSQDAYGEAFF. The CDR3 DNA follows: TGTGCCAGCAGCCAAGATGCATACGGTGAAGCTTTCTTT.

This chain connects TRBV30 to TRBJ2-3, with 10 bases that match TRBD2. Germline lookup yields CDR1 GTSNPN and CDR2 SVGIG (reference sequence). There are 14 residues in the CDR3. CDR3 bases: TGTGCTACTACCGGGACTAGCGGCACAGATACGCAGTATTTT. Protein: CATTGTSGTDTQYF. Full variable domain (outside the CDR3, taken from reference TRBV30 and TRBJ2-3): SQTIHQWPATLVQPVGSPLSLECTVEGTSNPNLYWYRQAAGRGLQLLFYSVGIGQISSEVPQNLSASRPQDRQFILSSKKLLLSDSGFYLCATTGTSGTDTQYFGPGTRLTVL.

The chain couples TRBV5-1 to TRBJ2-1, with D perhaps assigned TRBD1 or TRBD2 (5 bases each). Trimming pared 0 bases from V and 6 bases from J, leaving 16 bases between. This CDR3 is built from 16 residues. Germline-derived CDR1 and CDR2 are SGHRS and YFSETQ. DNA of the CDR3: TGCGCCAGCAGCTTGGAGAGGGGCCGGGCAGGCAATGAGCAGTTCTTC. Translated, it gives CASSLERGRAGNEQFF.

The sample holds one count of this clone. The chain links TRBV6-5 to TRBJ2-3; D unclear. The CDR3 has 14 residues. Trimming took off 2 bases at V and 6 bases at J, with 12 bases between the two ends. The V gene's germline CDR1 is MNHEY and CDR2 SVGAGI. The CDR3: CASSYVQALDTQYF. In DNA form, the CDR3 reads TGTGCCAGCAGTTACGTCCAGGCTCTCGATACGCAGTATTTT.